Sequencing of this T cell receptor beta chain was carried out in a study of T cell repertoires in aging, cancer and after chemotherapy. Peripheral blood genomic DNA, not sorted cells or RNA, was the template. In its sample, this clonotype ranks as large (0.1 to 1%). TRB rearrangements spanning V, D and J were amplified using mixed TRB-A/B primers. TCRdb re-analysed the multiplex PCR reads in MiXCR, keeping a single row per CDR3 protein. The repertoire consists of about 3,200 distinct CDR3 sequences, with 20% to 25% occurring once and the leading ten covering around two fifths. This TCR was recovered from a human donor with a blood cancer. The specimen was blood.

The CDR3 loop is CASSLVPGQGNYGYTF. DNA of the CDR3: TGTGCCAGCAGCTTAGTTCCGGGACAGGGCAACTATGGCTACACCTTC. This chain connects TRBV13 to TRBJ1-2; 9 bases are a match to TRBD1. This CDR3 has 16 amino acids. Germline CDR1 and CDR2: PRHDT and FYEKMQ (reference sequence). J lost 2 bases, V lost 1 base, and 5 bases had no gene match.